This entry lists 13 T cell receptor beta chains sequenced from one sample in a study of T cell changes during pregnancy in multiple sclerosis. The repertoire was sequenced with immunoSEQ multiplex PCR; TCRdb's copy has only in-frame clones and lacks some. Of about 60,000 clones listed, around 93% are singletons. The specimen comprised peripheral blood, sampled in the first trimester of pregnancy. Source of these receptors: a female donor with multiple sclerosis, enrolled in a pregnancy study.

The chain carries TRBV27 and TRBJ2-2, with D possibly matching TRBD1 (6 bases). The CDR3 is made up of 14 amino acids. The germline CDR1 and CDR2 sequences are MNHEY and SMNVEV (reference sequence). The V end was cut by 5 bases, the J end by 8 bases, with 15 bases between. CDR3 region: CASSKNRVLGELFF. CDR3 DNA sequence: TGTGCCAGCAGTAAAAACAGGGTGCTGGGGGAGCTGTTTTTT.

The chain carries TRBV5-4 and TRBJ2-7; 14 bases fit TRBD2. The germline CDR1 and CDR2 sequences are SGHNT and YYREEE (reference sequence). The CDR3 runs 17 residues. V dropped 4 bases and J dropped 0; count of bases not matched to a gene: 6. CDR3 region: CASSKRLAGGNSYEQYF. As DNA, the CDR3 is TGTGCCAGCAGCAAAAGACTAGCGGGGGGGAACTCCTACGAGCAGTACTTC.

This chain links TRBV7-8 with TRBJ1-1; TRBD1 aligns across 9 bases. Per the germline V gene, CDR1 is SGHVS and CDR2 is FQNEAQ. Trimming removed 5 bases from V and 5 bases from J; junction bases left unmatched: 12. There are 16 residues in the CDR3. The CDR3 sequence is CASSLSTGGLGTEAFF. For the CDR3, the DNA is TGTGCCAGCAGCCTGTCGACAGGGGGTTTAGGGACTGAAGCTTTCTTT. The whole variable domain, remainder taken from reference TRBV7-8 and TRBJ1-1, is GAGVSQSPRYKVAKRGQDVALRCDPISGHVSLFWYQQALGQGPEFLTYFQNEAQLDKSGLPSDRFFAERPEGSVSTLKIQRTQQEDSAVYLCASSLSTGGLGTEAFFGQGTRLTVV.

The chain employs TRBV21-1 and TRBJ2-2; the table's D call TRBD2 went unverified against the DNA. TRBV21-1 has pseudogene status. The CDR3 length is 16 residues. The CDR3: CASSNWARLRTGELFF. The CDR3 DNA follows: TGTGCCAGCAGCAATTGGGCCAGACTACGAACCGGGGAGCTGTTTTTT.

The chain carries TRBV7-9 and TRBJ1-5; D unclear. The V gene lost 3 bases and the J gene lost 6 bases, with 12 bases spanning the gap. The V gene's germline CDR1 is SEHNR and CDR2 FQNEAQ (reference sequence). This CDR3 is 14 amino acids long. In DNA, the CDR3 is TGTGCCAGCAGCTTCGGTGGAAGGAGTCAGCCCCAGCATTTT. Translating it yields CASSFGGRSQPQHF.

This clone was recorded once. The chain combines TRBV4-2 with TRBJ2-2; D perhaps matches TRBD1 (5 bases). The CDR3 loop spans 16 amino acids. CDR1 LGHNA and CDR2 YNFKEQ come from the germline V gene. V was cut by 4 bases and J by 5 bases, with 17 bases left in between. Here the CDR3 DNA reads TGTGCCAGCAGCCGTGGACATACGGATTTTACCGGGGAGCTGTTTTTT. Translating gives CASSRGHTDFTGELFF.

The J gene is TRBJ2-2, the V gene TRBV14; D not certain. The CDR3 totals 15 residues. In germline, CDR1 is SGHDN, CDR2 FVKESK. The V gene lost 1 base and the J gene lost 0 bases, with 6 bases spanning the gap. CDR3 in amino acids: CASSQVGANTGELFF. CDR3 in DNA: TGTGCCAGCAGCCAAGTCGGAGCGAACACCGGGGAGCTGTTTTTT.

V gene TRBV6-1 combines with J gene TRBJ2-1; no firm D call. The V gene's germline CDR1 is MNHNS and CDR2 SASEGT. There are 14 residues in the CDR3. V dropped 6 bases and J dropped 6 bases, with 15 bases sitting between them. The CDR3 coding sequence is TGTGCCAGCAGCGCGGCTGATACCTTCAATGAGCAGTTCTTC. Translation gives CASSAADTFNEQFF.

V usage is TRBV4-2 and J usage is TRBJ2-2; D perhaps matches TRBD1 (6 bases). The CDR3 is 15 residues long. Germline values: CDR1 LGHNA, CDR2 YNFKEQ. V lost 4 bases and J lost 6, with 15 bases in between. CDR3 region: CASSPSGTGPGELFF. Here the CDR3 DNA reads TGTGCCAGCAGCCCAAGCGGTACAGGGCCCGGGGAGCTGTTTTTT.

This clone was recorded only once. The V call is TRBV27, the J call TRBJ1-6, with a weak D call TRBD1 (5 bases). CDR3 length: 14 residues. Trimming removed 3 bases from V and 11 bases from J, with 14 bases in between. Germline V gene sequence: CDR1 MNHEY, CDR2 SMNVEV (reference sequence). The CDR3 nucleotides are TGTGCCAGCAGTTTGATTAGGGGTGGGCCACCCCTCCACTTT. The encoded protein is CASSLIRGGPPLHF.

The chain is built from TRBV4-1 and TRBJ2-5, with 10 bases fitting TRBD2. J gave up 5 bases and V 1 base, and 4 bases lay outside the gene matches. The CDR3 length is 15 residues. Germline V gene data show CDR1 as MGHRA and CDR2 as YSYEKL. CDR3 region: CASSQVSGGAETQYF. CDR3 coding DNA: TGCGCCAGCAGCCAAGTGAGCGGGGGGGCGGAGACCCAGTACTTC.

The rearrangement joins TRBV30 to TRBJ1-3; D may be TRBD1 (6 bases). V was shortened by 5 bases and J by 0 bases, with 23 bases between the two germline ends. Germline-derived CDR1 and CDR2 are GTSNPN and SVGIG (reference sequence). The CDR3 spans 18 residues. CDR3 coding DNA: TGTGCCTGGGGTCCGGGATGGGGGGGGCCCCTCTCTGGAAACACCATATATTTT. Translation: CAWGPGWGGPLSGNTIYF.

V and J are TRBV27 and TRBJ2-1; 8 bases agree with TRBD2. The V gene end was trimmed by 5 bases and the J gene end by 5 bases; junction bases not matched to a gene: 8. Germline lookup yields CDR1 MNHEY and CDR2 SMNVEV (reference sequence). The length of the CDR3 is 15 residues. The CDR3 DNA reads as TGTGCCAGCAGTCCCCAGCGGGGGATTAACAATGAGCAGTTCTTC. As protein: CASSPQRGINNEQFF.